These 26 T cell receptor beta chains share one sample of origin, sequenced in a study of blood T cell repertoires in COVID-19. Assay used: immunoSEQ multiplex PCR; TCRdb lists only in-frame clones, some missing. This sample has around 70,000 clones, with more than 70% found just once. Sequencing used peripheral blood. These receptors originate from a middle-aged man with acute or convalescent COVID-19.

This clone was detected only once. The rearrangement joins TRBV19 to TRBJ2-7; no clear D. V lost 4 bases and J lost 5, with 12 bases in between. The germline V gene has CDR1 LNHDA and CDR2 SQIVND (reference sequence). This CDR3 spans 13 amino acids. CDR3 residues: CASSTPANNEQYF. CDR3 sequence (DNA): TGTGCCAGTAGTACCCCCGCTAATAACGAGCAGTACTTC. Combining the CDR3 with reference TRBV19 and TRBJ2-7 gives the whole variable domain DGGITQSPKYLFRKEGQNVTLSCEQNLNHDAMYWYRQDPGQGLRLIYYSQIVNDFQKGDIAEGYSVSREKKESFPLTVTSAQKNPTAFYLCASSTPANNEQYFGPGTRLTVT.

This chain joins TRBV9 and TRBJ1-1; 10 nucleotides match TRBD1. CDR3 length: 17 amino acids. CDR1 SGDLS and CDR2 YYNGEE come from the germline V gene. With V trimmed by 0 bases and J by 5 bases, 10 bases remained unmatched. CDR3 DNA: TGTGCCAGCAGCGTAGGGGACATAGACAGGGGGCCTACTGAAGCTTTCTTT. Translated: CASSVGDIDRGPTEAFF.

The V gene is TRBV5-6, the J gene TRBJ1-2; tentatively, D is TRBD1 (6 bases). V lost 1 base and J lost 8, with 15 bases in between. The germline gives CDR1 SGHDT, CDR2 YYEEEE. The CDR3 runs to 14 residues. The CDR3 DNA reads as TGTGCCAGCAGCTTGCTCTGGCAGGGGAAGGGCTACACCTTC. It codes for CASSLLWQGKGYTF.

The CDR3 nucleotides are TGTGCCAGCAGCTTGGGGGCACTCTATGGCTACACCTTC. Translating it yields CASSLGALYGYTF. The J gene is TRBJ1-2, the V gene TRBV5-6; unclear D gene. The V gene's germline CDR1 is SGHDT and CDR2 YYEEEE. The CDR3 extends over 13 amino acids. V lost 0 bases, J lost 4 bases, and 7 bases lay in between. The full variable domain, its missing parts supplied by reference TRBV5-6 and TRBJ1-2, is DAGVTQSPTHLIKTRGQQVTLRCSPKSGHDTVSWYQQALGQGPQFIFQYYEEEERQRGNFPDRFSGHQFPNYSSELNVNALLLGDSALYLCASSLGALYGYTFGSGTRLTVV.

The genes are TRBV25-1 and TRBJ2-6, with 7 nucleotides matching TRBD1. The CDR3 is 16 residues long. Germline V gene lookup returns CDR1 MGHDK and CDR2 SYGVNS. The V and J ends lost 3 bases and 2 bases, in that order; junction bases with no gene match: 4. CDR3 DNA: TGTGCCAGCAGTGAGGGACAGATCCCTGGGGCCAACGTCCTGACTTTC. Translating gives CASSEGQIPGANVLTF.

The chain joins TRBV29-1 to TRBJ1-2; TRBD1 aligns across 10 bases. There are 14 residues in the CDR3. Germline V CDR1 and CDR2: SQVTM, ANQGSEA. Trimming cost V 6 bases and J 3 bases; bases outside gene matches: 7. The CDR3 loop reads CSVYSGTGDYGYTF. For the CDR3, the DNA is TGCAGCGTCTACTCCGGGACAGGGGACTATGGCTACACCTTC.

This clone came up once. The CDR3 spells CASSLWTGGPQETQYF. Written as DNA, the CDR3 is TGTGCCAGTAGTCTATGGACAGGGGGTCCACAAGAGACCCAGTACTTC. The chain is built from TRBV19 and TRBJ2-5; TRBD1 aligns across 10 bases. This CDR3 is built from 16 residues. The J segment lost 2 bases and the V segment lost 5 bases, leaving 8 bases of the junction unmatched. Germline values: CDR1 LNHDA, CDR2 SQIVND (reference sequence).

The rearrangement links TRBV7-8 to TRBJ1-6; D is uncertain. Trimming removed 5 bases from V and 6 bases from J, with 5 bases in between. There are 12 residues in the CDR3. Looked up from germline, CDR1 is SGHVS and CDR2 is FQNEAQ. In DNA form, the CDR3 reads TGTGCCAGCAGCCTCAGTAATTCACCCCTCCACTTT. It codes for CASSLSNSPLHF. Together with reference TRBV7-8 and TRBJ1-6, the CDR3 gives the full variable domain: GAGVSQSPRYKVAKRGQDVALRCDPISGHVSLFWYQQALGQGPEFLTYFQNEAQLDKSGLPSDRFFAERPEGSVSTLKIQRTQQEDSAVYLCASSLSNSPLHFGNGTRLTVT.

J is TRBJ1-2 and V is TRBV12-3 or TRBV12-4; 7 bases map to TRBD1. V gave up 5 bases and J gave up 2 bases; unmatched junction bases: 2. This CDR3 spans 13 amino acids. DNA of the CDR3: TGTGCCAGCAGTCCGACAGGGAACTATGGCTACACCTTC. Translation gives CASSPTGNYGYTF.

This chain connects TRBV7-3 to TRBJ2-1; 7 bases are a match to TRBD2. Germline CDR1 is SGHTA and CDR2 is FQGTGA. The ends lost 6 bases at V and 1 base at J; junction bases unmatched: 6. This CDR3 is 15 amino acids long. The CDR3 spells CASSSTGGSYNEQFF. CDR3 nucleotide sequence: TGTGCCAGCAGTTCGACCGGGGGGTCCTACAATGAGCAGTTCTTC.

The V and J genes are TRBV19 and TRBJ2-2, with 10 bases matching TRBD1. The V gene's germline CDR1 is LNHDA and CDR2 SQIVND (reference sequence). The CDR3 length is 16 residues. V was pared by 5 bases and J by 4 bases, with 7 bases of the junction left unmatched. The CDR3 nucleotides read TGTGCCAGTAGTCCCTGGACAGGGGGTAGCACCGGGGAGCTGTTTTTT. Its protein product is CASSPWTGGSTGELFF.

This chain joins TRBV27 and TRBJ2-3; the D gene is possibly TRBD1 (6 bases). V was clipped by 3 bases and J by 6 bases, with 22 bases between them. Germline CDR1 reads MNHEY; CDR2 reads SMNVEV (reference sequence). This CDR3 is built from 17 residues. The CDR3 reads CASSLRAYRVSRDTQYF. DNA of the CDR3: TGTGCCAGCAGTTTGAGGGCTTACAGGGTGTCCCGGGATACGCAGTATTTT.

The chain joins TRBV4-1 to TRBJ2-7; 13 nucleotides line up with TRBD2. The CDR3 consists of 16 residues. Germline V gives CDR1 MGHRA, CDR2 YSYEKL. The junction had 2 bases not matched to a gene; V was cut back by 3 bases and J by 0 bases. CDR3 DNA: TGCGCCAGCAGCCACAGGACTAGCGGGAGCTCCTACGAGCAGTACTTC. Translating gives CASSHRTSGSSYEQYF.

The chain combines TRBV19 with TRBJ2-2; TRBD2 matches 13 bases. In germline, CDR1 is LNHDA, CDR2 SQIVND (reference sequence). The V and J ends lost 5 bases and 4 bases, in that order; junction bases with no gene match: 7. CDR3 length equals 17 residues. This CDR3 reads CASSARRLAGGTGELFF. CDR3 DNA: TGTGCCAGTAGTGCCCGAAGACTAGCGGGAGGCACCGGGGAGCTGTTTTTT.

This clone was seen a few times. The chain uses TRBV27 and TRBJ2-7, with D possibly being TRBD2 (5 bases). Germline CDR1 and CDR2: MNHEY and SMNVEV (reference sequence). The CDR3 spans 13 residues. Trimming cost V 0 bases and J 9 bases, with 12 bases left between them. The CDR3 DNA follows: TGTGCCAGCAGTTTATCACCGACTACGGGGCAGTACTTC. Protein: CASSLSPTTGQYF.

The chain couples TRBV30 to TRBJ2-2, with 12 positions matching TRBD2. CDR3 size: 17 residues. The ends lost 4 bases at V and 0 bases at J; junction bases unmatched: 6. Germline CDR1 and CDR2: GTSNPN and SVGIG (reference sequence). CDR3 region: CAWTGLAGSSNTGELFF. DNA of the CDR3: TGTGCCTGGACTGGACTAGCGGGATCGTCGAACACCGGGGAGCTGTTTTTT. Using reference TRBV30 and TRBJ2-2 for the parts outside the CDR3, the full variable domain is SQTIHQWPATLVQPVGSPLSLECTVEGTSNPNLYWYRQAAGRGLQLLFYSVGIGQISSEVPQNLSASRPQDRQFILSSKKLLLSDSGFYLCAWTGLAGSSNTGELFFGEGSRLTVL.

The rearrangement links TRBV19 to TRBJ1-1, with 12 nucleotides matching TRBD1. In germline, CDR1 is LNHDA, CDR2 SQIVND (reference sequence). V lost 10 bases to trimming and J lost 7 bases; unmatched junction nucleotides: 13. This CDR3 region has 15 residues. The CDR3 sequence is CAIKPGQGAPNEAFF. In DNA, the CDR3 is TGTGCCATTAAACCGGGACAGGGGGCGCCCAATGAAGCTTTCTTT. The full variable domain, rest sourced from reference TRBV19 and TRBJ1-1, is DGGITQSPKYLFRKEGQNVTLSCEQNLNHDAMYWYRQDPGQGLRLIYYSQIVNDFQKGDIAEGYSVSREKKESFPLTVTSAQKNPTAFYLCAIKPGQGAPNEAFFGQGTRLTVV.

This rearrangement joins TRBV16 to TRBJ1-5; the D is unclear. Trimming stripped 4 bases from V and 5 bases from J, with 12 bases between. The germline V gene encodes CDR1 KGHSY and CDR2 FQNENV. This CDR3 region has 14 residues. CDR3 protein: CASSPTTGDQPQHF. The CDR3 DNA reads as TGTGCCAGCAGCCCGACGACCGGGGATCAGCCCCAGCATTTT.

The rearrangement joins TRBV27 to TRBJ2-5, with TRBD1 as a possible D gene (6 bases). Between the trimmed V and J ends, which lost 6 bases and 5 bases, there was a span of 22 bases. The CDR3 totals 16 residues. The germline gives CDR1 MNHEY, CDR2 SMNVEV (reference sequence). DNA of the CDR3: TGTGCCAGCAGCCTTAGGGGGACGCCCACGAGTGAGACCCAGTACTTC. It codes for CASSLRGTPTSETQYF.

V is TRBV18 and J is TRBJ1-1; D unclear. V dropped 3 bases and J dropped 1 base, with 6 bases sitting between them. CDR3 length: 13 amino acids. Germline lookup yields CDR1 KGHSH and CDR2 LQKENI. The CDR3 DNA is TGTGCCAGCTCACCCCCGGGGAACACTGAAGCTTTCTTT. Translation gives CASSPPGNTEAFF.

The chain has TRBV6-5 and TRBJ1-1, with D possibly matching TRBD1 (5 bases). Deletions cut 6 bases from V and 5 bases from J, with 19 bases between. There are 15 residues in the CDR3. Germline assignment: CDR1 MNHEY and CDR2 SVGAGI. As DNA, the CDR3 is TGTGCCAGCAGCCCAGAACTCGGGGGATGGACTGAAGCTTTCTTT. Its translation: CASSPELGGWTEAFF.

This chain joins TRBV13 and TRBJ2-5; 9 bases are shared with TRBD2. The CDR3 runs to 14 residues. Germline CDR1 and CDR2: PRHDT and FYEKMQ (reference sequence). With 3 bases clipped from V and 2 bases from J, the junction kept 1 base outside the gene matches. CDR3 nucleotide sequence: TGTGCCAGCAGCTTCGCGGGAGGGCAAGAGACCCAGTACTTC. Its protein product is CASSFAGGQETQYF.

This clone was counted only a few times. The chain combines TRBV5-5 with TRBJ2-1, with D perhaps TRBD2 (5 bases). Germline-derived CDR1 and CDR2 are SGHKS and YYEKEE (reference sequence). Deletions cut 1 base from V and 3 bases from J, with 8 bases between. This CDR3 contains 14 residues. CDR3 residues: CASSLNAGYNEQFF. CDR3 DNA sequence: TGTGCCAGCAGCTTGAATGCGGGCTACAATGAGCAGTTCTTC.

V is TRBV5-1 and J is TRBJ1-1; possibly TRBD1 for D (6 bases). Germline V CDR1 and CDR2: SGHRS, YFSETQ. Trimming removed 1 base at V and 0 bases at J, with 13 bases between. This CDR3 has 16 amino acids. This CDR3 reads CASSLIGGPLNTEAFF. The CDR3 DNA follows: TGCGCCAGCAGCTTGATCGGGGGGCCGCTGAACACTGAAGCTTTCTTT.

This chain links TRBV6-1 with TRBJ1-2; no clear D gene. This CDR3 comprises 15 residues. Trimming pared 1 base from V and 1 base from J, leaving 10 bases between. The germline V gene has CDR1 MNHNS and CDR2 SASEGT. The CDR3 loop is CASSEEGGVNYGYTF. The CDR3 DNA reads TGTGCCAGCAGTGAAGAAGGAGGTGTTAACTATGGCTACACCTTC.

The CDR3 DNA follows: TGTGCCAGCAGCCTTCGGACAGGGGGCTCCTACAATGAGCAGTTCTTC. This gives the protein CASSLRTGGSYNEQFF. The J gene is TRBJ2-1, the V gene TRBV11-3, with TRBD1 identical over 10 bases. This CDR3 is built from 16 residues. J lost 0 bases, V lost 5 bases, and 4 bases had no gene match. Germline V gene data show CDR1 as SGHNT and CDR2 as YENEEA. Using reference TRBV11-3 and TRBJ2-1 for the parts outside the CDR3, the full variable domain is EAGVVQSPRYKIIEKKQPVAFWCNPISGHNTLYWYLQNLGQGPELLIRYENEEAVDDSQLPKDRFSAERLKGVDSTLKIQPAELGDSAVYLCASSLRTGGSYNEQFFGPGTRLTVL.